Listed here are 13 T cell receptor beta chains from one sample, sequenced in a study of cytomegalovirus exposure and HLA in healthy donors. Both 60 Vbeta primers and 13 Jbeta primers went into the PCR. The protocol was immunoSEQ multiplex PCR, while the TCRdb copy is restricted to in-frame clones and leaves out a portion. The table has approximately 130,000 clones, 77% seen once. Sequencing was done on a sample of PBMCs. Every receptor here comes from a man between 18 and 29 years old in good health and CMV-seropositive.

The genes are TRBV2 and TRBJ2-5; D gene uncertain. The CDR3 loop spans 10 amino acids. V lost 7 bases, J lost 7 bases, and 7 bases lay in between. Germline assignment: CDR1 SNHLY and CDR2 FYNNEI. The CDR3 reads CASTTSTQYF. CDR3 DNA sequence: TGTGCCAGCACAACTTCGACCCAGTACTTC.

This clone was detected only a few times. The junction departs from germline at one end; a sequencing error may be responsible. The gene calls are TRBV7-7 and TRBJ2-2; D is unclear. The CDR3 covers 12 residues. Germline lookup yields CDR1 SSHAT and CDR2 FNYEAQ (reference sequence). Here the CDR3 reads CASSSPVGELFF. The CDR3 nucleotides read TGTGCTAGCAGCTCTCCCGTTGGGGAGCTGTTTTTT.

A note on this clone: This sample also contains other DNA sequences that code for the same CDR3. The chain is built from TRBV5-1 and TRBJ1-2, with D possibly being TRBD1 (5 bases). CDR1 and CDR2 from the germline V gene are SGHRS and YFSETQ. This CDR3 has 12 residues. V was cut by 0 bases and J by 8 bases, with 8 bases left in between. CDR3 protein: CASSLAGGGYTF. CDR3 DNA sequence: TGCGCCAGCAGCTTGGCGGGGGGGGGCTACACCTTC.

The gene calls are TRBV9 and TRBJ2-1, with D possibly being TRBD2 (6 bases). Germline CDR1 reads SGDLS; CDR2 reads YYNGEE. Between the trimmed V and J ends, which lost 3 bases and 1 base, there was a span of 26 bases. The CDR3 is made up of 20 amino acids. In DNA, the CDR3 is TGTGCCAGCAGCGCCCCCCAATCAAACCAGGACTACCAGTCCTACAATGAGCAGTTCTTC. Translated: CASSAPQSNQDYQSYNEQFF.

This clone was counted between two and nine times. This chain connects TRBV7-8 to TRBJ2-1, with D tentatively TRBD1 (6 bases). Germline CDR1 and CDR2: SGHVS and FQNEAQ. Trimming stripped 3 bases from V and 2 bases from J, with 11 bases between. This CDR3 has 15 residues. The CDR3 loop is CASSFIGQTYNEQFF. CDR3 coding DNA: TGTGCCAGCAGCTTTATCGGACAGACCTACAATGAGCAGTTCTTC.

The V gene is TRBV28, the J gene TRBJ1-1; TRBD1 might be the D (6 bases). Looked up from germline, CDR1 is MDHEN and CDR2 is SYDVKM. Trimming left V 3 bases short and J 6 bases short, with 11 bases between. The CDR3 has 13 residues. Written as DNA, the CDR3 is TGTGCCAGCAGTTTGCCAGGGGCCGCTGAAGCTTTCTTT. Translation gives CASSLPGAAEAFF.

V gene TRBV5-6 combines with J gene TRBJ1-1; D is possibly TRBD1 (5 bases). V lost 0 bases and J lost 10, with 16 bases in between. CDR1 and CDR2 (germline): SGHDT, YYEEEE. There are 14 residues in the CDR3. CDR3 protein: CASSLVRQTRIAFF. The CDR3 coding sequence is TGTGCCAGCAGCTTGGTCCGACAGACTCGGATAGCTTTCTTT.

V usage is TRBV6-5 and J usage is TRBJ1-2; D may be TRBD1 (5 bases). The germline V and J ends were trimmed by 5 bases and 4 bases, with 5 bases remaining between them. Germline V gives CDR1 MNHEY, CDR2 SVGAGI. This CDR3 comprises 11 residues. As DNA, the CDR3 is TGTGCCAGCAGTGACAGCTATGGCTACACCTTC. This translates into CASSDSYGYTF.

The chain carries TRBV19 and TRBJ2-2, with 7 bases identical to TRBD1. Losses at the gene ends were 7 bases for V and 4 bases for J; bases not matched to a gene: 9. Germline V gives CDR1 LNHDA, CDR2 SQIVND (reference sequence). CDR3 length equals 15 residues. CDR3 in DNA: TGTGCCAGTAAAATAGACAGGGCCTTCACCGGGGAGCTGTTTTTT. It codes for CASKIDRAFTGELFF.

The chain uses TRBV11-2 and TRBJ1-2; D might be TRBD1 (6 bases). V lost 8 bases and J lost 3, with 19 bases in between. Germline assignment: CDR1 SGHAT and CDR2 FQNNGV. This CDR3 has 15 residues. The DNA of the CDR3 is TGTGCCAGCGGCTCACCGGGACAATCCTACTATGGCTACACCTTC. Protein product: CASGSPGQSYYGYTF.

The rearrangement links TRBV19 to TRBJ1-3; 9 bases are a match to TRBD1. There are 15 residues in the CDR3. Germline trimming cut 7 bases from V and 1 base from J; bases unmatched to any gene: 5. The germline V gene has CDR1 LNHDA and CDR2 SQIVND (reference sequence). CDR3 sequence (DNA): TGTGCCAGTACCCTGGACAGGGGTTCTGGAAACACCATATATTTT. Protein product: CASTLDRGSGNTIYF.

This clone was observed a few times. This rearrangement joins TRBV7-9 to TRBJ1-1; possibly TRBD1 for D (6 bases). The CDR3 length is 14 residues. V lost 5 bases and J 4 bases, leaving 14 bases between the germline ends. The germline gives CDR1 SEHNR, CDR2 FQNEAQ (reference sequence). The CDR3 sequence: CASSRPGQSTEAFF. In nucleotides, the CDR3 is TGTGCCAGCAGCCGACCCGGACAGTCCACTGAAGCTTTCTTT.

V and J are TRBV2 and TRBJ1-2, with 9 bases identical to TRBD1. The CDR3 spans 11 residues. CDR1 SNHLY and CDR2 FYNNEI come from the germline V gene. The J segment lost 8 bases and the V segment lost 10 bases, leaving 5 bases of the junction unmatched. The DNA for the CDR3 is TGTGCCACACAGGGGGCAAGAGGCTACACCTTC. Translating it yields CATQGARGYTF.